A selection of T cell receptor beta chains follows, all from one sample in a study of blood T cell repertoires in COVID-19. Assay: immunoSEQ multiplex PCR; the TCRdb copy retains only in-frame clones and omits some. Of over 600,000 clones in the sample, 85% to 90% are singletons; the top ten hold under 0.3%. The specimen was peripheral blood. These receptors all come from a woman between 18 and 29 years old with acute or convalescent COVID-19. CDR3s include the opening cysteine and the closing phenylalanine or tryptophan. Each record gives: clone size, D gene, J gene, V gene, CDR3 protein, CDR3 DNA. D genes are given only for firm matches. Part of the rows lack a size; the others show once, few, many or a class for expanded clones.

abundance: few
d_gene: NA
j_gene: TRBJ2-7
v_gene: TRBV20-1
CDR3aa: CSASAGNSYEQYF
CDR3nt: TGCAGTGCTAGTGCGGGGAACTCCTACGAGCAGTACTTC

abundance: NA
d_gene: NA
j_gene: TRBJ1-1
v_gene: TRBV6-2/TRBV6-3
CDR3aa: CASSYKTGGVNTEAFF
CDR3nt: TGTGCCAGCAGTTACAAAACAGGCGGCGTGAACACTGAAGCTTTCTTT

abundance: NA
d_gene: TRBD1
j_gene: TRBJ1-1
v_gene: TRBV2
CDR3aa: CASRIFATGVNTEAFF
CDR3nt: TGTGCCAGCAGGATATTTGCGACAGGGGTGAACACTGAAGCTTTCTTT

abundance: NA
d_gene: NA
j_gene: TRBJ1-6
v_gene: TRBV2
CDR3aa: CASRMGGTNSPLHF
CDR3nt: TGTGCCAGCAGGATGGGGGGGACTAATTCACCCCTCCACTTT

abundance: NA
d_gene: NA
j_gene: TRBJ1-5
v_gene: TRBV5-1
CDR3aa: CASSRDSYQPQHF
CDR3nt: TGCGCCAGCAGCCGTGACAGCTATCAGCCCCAGCATTTT

abundance: NA
d_gene: TRBD1
j_gene: TRBJ2-7
v_gene: TRBV18
CDR3aa: CASFRDSPYEQYF
CDR3nt: TGTGCCAGCTTCCGGGACAGTCCTTACGAGCAGTACTTC

abundance: NA
d_gene: NA
j_gene: TRBJ2-6
v_gene: TRBV2
CDR3aa: CASSEAPGANVLTF
CDR3nt: TGTGCCAGCTCGGAGGCTCCTGGGGCCAACGTCCTGACTTTC

abundance: once
d_gene: NA
j_gene: TRBJ1-2
v_gene: TRBV5-6
CDR3aa: CASSLGQADGYTF
CDR3nt: TGTGCCAGCAGCTTGGGACAGGCGGATGGCTACACCTTC

abundance: NA
d_gene: NA
j_gene: TRBJ1-6
v_gene: TRBV30
CDR3aa: CAWSREGYYNSPLHF
CDR3nt: TGTGCCTGGAGCCGGGAGGGGTACTATAATTCACCCCTCCACTTT

abundance: NA
d_gene: NA
j_gene: TRBJ1-1
v_gene: TRBV5-6
CDR3aa: CASSLAGRGNTEAFF
CDR3nt: TGTGCCAGCAGCTTGGCAGGCAGGGGGAACACTGAAGCTTTCTTT

abundance: NA
d_gene: NA
j_gene: TRBJ2-1
v_gene: TRBV9
CDR3aa: CASSVGGGADNEQFF
CDR3nt: TGTGCCAGCAGCGTAGGGGGTGGGGCGGACAATGAGCAGTTCTTC

abundance: once
d_gene: NA
j_gene: TRBJ2-1
v_gene: TRBV6-2/TRBV6-3
CDR3aa: CASSYVALNEQFF
CDR3nt: TGTGCCAGCAGTTATGTAGCACTCAATGAGCAGTTCTTC

abundance: NA
d_gene: NA
j_gene: TRBJ2-7
v_gene: TRBV15
CDR3aa: CATSRDLYRATRTDSVREQYF
CDR3nt: TGTGCCACCAGCAGAGATCTTTACCGAGCCACCCGGACAGACTCGGTTCGCGAGCAGTACTTC

abundance: few
d_gene: TRBD1
j_gene: TRBJ2-1
v_gene: TRBV4-2
CDR3aa: CASSQDSRDRPFF
CDR3nt: TGTGCCAGCAGCCAAGACTCTAGGGACAGACCGTTCTTC

abundance: NA
d_gene: TRBD2
j_gene: TRBJ2-7
v_gene: TRBV7-9
CDR3aa: CASSRTSGGRYF
CDR3nt: TGTGCCAGCAGCCGCACTAGCGGGGGCCGCTACTTC

abundance: once
d_gene: TRBD1
j_gene: TRBJ1-2
v_gene: TRBV19
CDR3aa: CASAAGTEANYGYTF
CDR3nt: TGTGCCAGTGCCGCTGGGACAGAAGCTAACTATGGCTACACCTTC

abundance: once
d_gene: TRBD1
j_gene: TRBJ2-7
v_gene: TRBV6-5
CDR3aa: CASTNSPGQGSGEQYF
CDR3nt: TGTGCCAGCACTAACTCACCGGGACAGGGGTCGGGGGAGCAGTACTTC

abundance: NA
d_gene: TRBD2
j_gene: TRBJ2-5
v_gene: TRBV11-2
CDR3aa: CASSLAGGRRETQYF
CDR3nt: TGTGCCAGCAGCTTAGCGGGGGGGCGTCGGGAGACCCAGTACTTC

abundance: NA
d_gene: TRBD1
j_gene: TRBJ2-7
v_gene: TRBV7-8
CDR3aa: CASSVRPGGEQYF
CDR3nt: TGTGCCAGCAGCGTCCGACCAGGGGGCGAGCAGTACTTC

abundance: NA
d_gene: TRBD1
j_gene: TRBJ1-2
v_gene: TRBV7-9
CDR3aa: CASSFLRDSLLFGGYTF
CDR3nt: TGTGCCAGCAGCTTCTTAAGGGACAGTCTCCTGTTCGGTGGCTACACCTTC

abundance: NA
d_gene: TRBD1
j_gene: TRBJ1-2
v_gene: TRBV19
CDR3aa: CASRGQGGNYGYTF
CDR3nt: TGTGCCAGTAGAGGACAGGGAGGTAACTATGGCTACACCTTC

abundance: NA
d_gene: TRBD1
j_gene: TRBJ1-4
v_gene: TRBV3-1/TRBV3-2
CDR3aa: CASSQDTGTGIEKLFF
CDR3nt: TGTGCCAGCAGCCAAGATACCGGGACAGGGATTGAAAAACTGTTTTTT

abundance: NA
d_gene: NA
j_gene: TRBJ1-1
v_gene: TRBV25-1
CDR3aa: CASSISTEAFF
CDR3nt: TGTGCCAGCAGTATTTCGACTGAAGCTTTCTTT

abundance: NA
d_gene: TRBD1
j_gene: TRBJ1-2
v_gene: TRBV7-4
CDR3aa: CASSLGAGGNYGYTF
CDR3nt: TGTGCCAGCAGCTTAGGGGCAGGGGGCAACTATGGCTACACCTTC

abundance: NA
d_gene: TRBD2
j_gene: TRBJ2-3
v_gene: TRBV7-2
CDR3aa: CASSFSGGGADTQYF
CDR3nt: TGTGCCAGCAGCTTTAGCGGGGGGGGTGCAGATACGCAGTATTTT

abundance: NA
d_gene: NA
j_gene: TRBJ1-6
v_gene: TRBV7-2
CDR3aa: CASARVPGGQNSPLHF
CDR3nt: TGTGCCAGCGCCCGGGTACCCGGGGGGCAGAATTCACCCCTCCACTTT

abundance: NA
d_gene: TRBD1
j_gene: TRBJ1-2
v_gene: TRBV18
CDR3aa: CASSPTPGGPNYGYTF
CDR3nt: TGTGCCAGCTCACCAACGCCAGGGGGCCCTAACTATGGCTACACCTTC

abundance: NA
d_gene: NA
j_gene: TRBJ2-2
v_gene: TRBV29-1
CDR3aa: CSVSGGWNTGELFF
CDR3nt: TGCAGCGTTTCGGGGGGCTGGAACACCGGGGAGCTGTTTTTT

abundance: NA
d_gene: NA
j_gene: TRBJ2-2
v_gene: TRBV7-2
CDR3aa: CASRSRRTGELFF
CDR3nt: TGTGCCAGCAGATCCAGAAGAACCGGGGAGCTGTTTTTT

abundance: NA
d_gene: NA
j_gene: TRBJ1-2
v_gene: TRBV5-4
CDR3aa: CASSSSTGFYGYTF
CDR3nt: TGTGCCAGCAGCTCCTCCACAGGGTTCTATGGCTACACCTTC

abundance: NA
d_gene: NA
j_gene: TRBJ1-2
v_gene: TRBV6-5
CDR3aa: CASSLGVNYGYTF
CDR3nt: TGTGCCAGCAGCTTAGGGGTTAACTATGGCTACACCTTC

abundance: NA
d_gene: NA
j_gene: TRBJ1-2
v_gene: TRBV10-3
CDR3aa: CAISEGENYGYTF
CDR3nt: TGTGCCATCAGTGAAGGAGAAAACTATGGCTACACCTTC

abundance: NA
d_gene: NA
j_gene: TRBJ1-2
v_gene: TRBV6-2/TRBV6-3
CDR3aa: CASSYRGSHGYTF
CDR3nt: TGTGCCAGCAGTTACAGGGGTTCGCATGGCTACACCTTC

abundance: NA
d_gene: TRBD2
j_gene: TRBJ2-1
v_gene: TRBV27
CDR3aa: CASTIPHPGGRGNEQFF
CDR3nt: TGTGCCAGCACTATACCCCATCCGGGGGGTCGAGGCAATGAGCAGTTCTTC

abundance: NA
d_gene: NA
j_gene: TRBJ1-1
v_gene: TRBV9
CDR3aa: CASSARGGVVTEAFF
CDR3nt: TGTGCCAGCAGCGCCCGAGGAGGGGTGGTCACTGAAGCTTTCTTT

abundance: few
d_gene: NA
j_gene: TRBJ2-5
v_gene: TRBV7-9
CDR3aa: CASSSPRSPEVYQETQYF
CDR3nt: TGTGCCAGCAGCTCACCGAGGAGCCCAGAGGTTTACCAAGAGACCCAGTACTTC

abundance: NA
d_gene: TRBD1
j_gene: TRBJ1-2
v_gene: TRBV7-7
CDR3aa: CASSCVWGRDRVNYGYTF
CDR3nt: TGTGCCAGCAGCTGCGTCTGGGGGCGGGACAGAGTAAACTATGGCTACACCTTC

abundance: NA
d_gene: NA
j_gene: TRBJ2-5
v_gene: TRBV5-1
CDR3aa: CASNLGAAETQYF
CDR3nt: TGCGCCAGCAATCTTGGGGCGGCGGAGACCCAGTACTTC

abundance: NA
d_gene: TRBD1
j_gene: TRBJ1-6
v_gene: TRBV4-1
CDR3aa: CASSPGGRSYNSPLHF
CDR3nt: TGCGCCAGCAGCCCAGGGGGTCGATCCTATAATTCACCCCTCCACTTT

abundance: NA
d_gene: TRBD1
j_gene: TRBJ2-2
v_gene: TRBV5-1
CDR3aa: CASSLAGTANTGELFF
CDR3nt: TGCGCCAGCAGCTTAGCCGGGACAGCGAACACCGGGGAGCTGTTTTTT

abundance: few
d_gene: TRBD1
j_gene: TRBJ1-5
v_gene: TRBV7-9
CDR3aa: CASSLGTGRSQPQHF
CDR3nt: TGTGCCAGCAGCCTCGGGACAGGGCGTAGTCAGCCCCAGCATTTT

abundance: NA
d_gene: NA
j_gene: TRBJ1-2
v_gene: TRBV7-8
CDR3aa: CASSLDGYGYTF
CDR3nt: TGTGCCAGCAGCTTAGACGGGTATGGCTACACCTTC

abundance: NA
d_gene: NA
j_gene: TRBJ1-4
v_gene: TRBV5-1
CDR3aa: CASSGGGSEKLFF
CDR3nt: TGCGCCAGTAGCGGGGGAGGTAGTGAAAAACTGTTTTTT

abundance: NA
d_gene: TRBD2
j_gene: TRBJ2-3
v_gene: TRBV27
CDR3aa: CASSFGRGTDTQYF
CDR3nt: TGTGCCAGCAGTTTCGGGAGGGGCACAGATACGCAGTATTTT

abundance: NA
d_gene: TRBD1
j_gene: TRBJ1-2
v_gene: TRBV12-5
CDR3aa: CASGLPDRGFYGYTF
CDR3nt: TGTGCTAGTGGTTTGCCTGACAGGGGTTTCTATGGCTACACCTTC

abundance: NA
d_gene: NA
j_gene: TRBJ1-5
v_gene: TRBV7-9
CDR3aa: CASSVSVGDQPQHF
CDR3nt: TGTGCCAGCAGCGTCTCGGTCGGGGATCAGCCCCAGCATTTT

abundance: NA
d_gene: TRBD1
j_gene: TRBJ2-7
v_gene: TRBV18
CDR3aa: CASQGGQGAYYEQYF
CDR3nt: TGTGCCAGCCAAGGCGGACAGGGGGCCTATTACGAGCAGTACTTC